This is a list of T cell receptor beta chains from one sample in a study of tumor-infiltrating lymphocytes in localized non-small cell lung cancer. The table came from immunoSEQ multiplex PCR; TCRdb's copy has only in-frame clones and leaves some out. The sample has about 14,000 clones, 80% to 90% seen once. Sequenced material: lung tumor tissue. All receptors derive from a human donor with non-small cell lung cancer. Each CDR3 is given with its conserved first and last residue. The order of the fields is V gene, clone size, J gene, D gene, CDR3 protein, CDR3 DNA. D genes are given only for firm matches. The size entry is marked missing in some rows and otherwise reads once, few, many or a size class.

v_call: TRBV7-9
clone_size: .
j_call: TRBJ2-3
d_call: TRBD2
cdr3_aa: CASSLTSGTDTQYF
cdr3_nt: TGTGCCAGCAGCTTAACTAGCGGGACAGATACGCAGTATTTT

v_call: TRBV28
clone_size: .
j_call: TRBJ1-2
d_call: TRBD1
cdr3_aa: CASSSGQGVGFDGYTF
cdr3_nt: TGTGCCAGCAGTTCTGGACAGGGGGTGGGCTTTGATGGCTACACCTTC

v_call: TRBV7-9
clone_size: .
j_call: TRBJ2-7
d_call: TRBD1
cdr3_aa: CASSLWTGLLYEQYF
cdr3_nt: TGTGCCAGCAGCTTATGGACAGGGTTATTGTACGAGCAGTACTTC

v_call: TRBV27
clone_size: few
j_call: TRBJ1-4
d_call: .
cdr3_aa: CASSFFSTNEKLFF
cdr3_nt: TGTGCCAGCAGTTTCTTCTCAACTAATGAAAAACTGTTTTTT

v_call: TRBV19
clone_size: .
j_call: TRBJ1-3
d_call: .
cdr3_aa: CASTPVSGNTIYF
cdr3_nt: TGTGCCAGTACTCCCGTCTCTGGAAACACCATATATTTT

v_call: TRBV29-1
clone_size: once
j_call: TRBJ1-6
d_call: TRBD1
cdr3_aa: CSVKTGLNSPLHF
cdr3_nt: TGCAGCGTGAAGACAGGGCTTAATTCACCCCTCCACTTT

v_call: TRBV5-1
clone_size: .
j_call: TRBJ1-1
d_call: .
cdr3_aa: CASRLVAGAETEAFF
cdr3_nt: TGCGCCAGCAGGTTAGTGGCAGGGGCAGAGACTGAAGCTTTCTTT

v_call: TRBV5-4
clone_size: .
j_call: TRBJ2-6
d_call: TRBD1
cdr3_aa: CASSGGQGNSGANVLTF
cdr3_nt: TGTGCCAGCAGCGGGGGACAGGGAAACTCTGGGGCCAACGTCCTGACTTTC

v_call: TRBV28
clone_size: .
j_call: TRBJ1-2
d_call: .
cdr3_aa: CASSSPQGHNGYTF
cdr3_nt: TGTGCCAGCAGTTCCCCACAGGGACATAATGGCTACACCTTC

v_call: TRBV5-1
clone_size: .
j_call: TRBJ1-2
d_call: .
cdr3_aa: CASSYDSYGYTF
cdr3_nt: TGCGCCAGCAGCTATGACTCGTACGGCTACACCTTC

v_call: TRBV19
clone_size: .
j_call: TRBJ2-2
d_call: .
cdr3_aa: CASTSFTGELFF
cdr3_nt: TGTGCCAGTACCTCGTTCACCGGGGAGCTGTTTTTT

v_call: TRBV2
clone_size: .
j_call: TRBJ2-6
d_call: .
cdr3_aa: CASSGVFYRYNRANVLTF
cdr3_nt: TGTGCCAGCAGTGGAGTATTTTACCGATACAATCGGGCCAACGTCCTGACTTTC

v_call: TRBV2
clone_size: .
j_call: TRBJ1-5
d_call: TRBD1
cdr3_aa: CASSGQGVGQPQHF
cdr3_nt: TGTGCCAGCAGTGGACAGGGGGTGGGACAGCCCCAGCATTTT

v_call: TRBV6-5
clone_size: few
j_call: TRBJ2-5
d_call: .
cdr3_aa: CASRRTIQETQYF
cdr3_nt: TGTGCCAGCAGGAGGACAATCCAAGAGACCCAGTACTTC

v_call: TRBV28
clone_size: .
j_call: TRBJ2-1
d_call: .
cdr3_aa: CASSQNSGQSNEQFF
cdr3_nt: TGTGCCAGCAGCCAAAATAGCGGACAATCCAATGAGCAGTTCTTC

v_call: TRBV9
clone_size: .
j_call: TRBJ1-1
d_call: .
cdr3_aa: CASSVGPGNTEAFF
cdr3_nt: TGTGCCAGCAGCGTAGGTCCGGGTAACACTGAAGCTTTCTTT

v_call: TRBV5-1
clone_size: .
j_call: TRBJ1-3
d_call: .
cdr3_aa: CASSYDSSGNTIYF
cdr3_nt: TGCGCCAGCAGCTATGACAGCTCTGGAAACACCATATATTTT

v_call: TRBV7-2
clone_size: .
j_call: TRBJ2-2
d_call: .
cdr3_aa: CASTLPQRNTGELFF
cdr3_nt: TGTGCCAGCACCCTCCCACAGCGGAACACCGGGGAGCTGTTTTTT

v_call: TRBV25-1
clone_size: .
j_call: TRBJ2-7
d_call: TRBD2
cdr3_aa: CASSESSGLAPRDEQYF
cdr3_nt: TGTGCCAGCAGTGAATCCTCGGGACTAGCGCCGAGGGACGAGCAGTACTTC

v_call: TRBV6-1
clone_size: .
j_call: TRBJ1-2
d_call: .
cdr3_aa: CASSVIQGSGGYTF
cdr3_nt: TGTGCCAGCAGTGTTATACAGGGATCCGGAGGCTACACCTTC

v_call: TRBV2
clone_size: .
j_call: TRBJ2-5
d_call: .
cdr3_aa: CASNGATLQETQYF
cdr3_nt: TGTGCCAGCAATGGGGCTACCCTCCAAGAGACCCAGTACTTC

v_call: TRBV19
clone_size: .
j_call: TRBJ1-2
d_call: TRBD1
cdr3_aa: CASSPSSRQGRGYTF
cdr3_nt: TGTGCCAGTAGTCCCTCTTCCCGACAGGGGCGGGGCTACACCTTC

v_call: TRBV6-1
clone_size: .
j_call: TRBJ1-6
d_call: .
cdr3_aa: CASSAGPYNSPLHF
cdr3_nt: TGTGCCAGCAGTGCGGGTCCGTATAATTCACCCCTCCACTTT

v_call: TRBV9
clone_size: .
j_call: TRBJ2-5
d_call: TRBD2
cdr3_aa: CASSPGPSGETQYF
cdr3_nt: TGTGCCAGCAGCCCCGGTCCTAGCGGCGAGACCCAGTACTTC

v_call: TRBV11-2
clone_size: .
j_call: TRBJ2-7
d_call: .
cdr3_aa: CASSLDYGQAYEQYF
cdr3_nt: TGTGCCAGCAGCTTAGATTATGGACAAGCCTACGAGCAGTACTTC

v_call: TRBV19
clone_size: .
j_call: TRBJ2-1
d_call: .
cdr3_aa: CASSIGLPPHNEQFF
cdr3_nt: TGTGCCAGTAGTATAGGACTCCCTCCTCACAATGAGCAGTTCTTC

v_call: TRBV7-2
clone_size: .
j_call: TRBJ2-1
d_call: TRBD2
cdr3_aa: CASSSKSATSGTNEQFF
cdr3_nt: TGTGCCAGCAGCTCGAAATCAGCGACTAGCGGGACCAATGAGCAGTTCTTC

v_call: TRBV9
clone_size: .
j_call: TRBJ2-2
d_call: TRBD2
cdr3_aa: CASSPGTSPGELFF
cdr3_nt: TGTGCCAGCAGCCCCGGGACTAGCCCCGGGGAGCTGTTTTTT

v_call: TRBV14
clone_size: .
j_call: TRBJ1-1
d_call: .
cdr3_aa: CASSSGLRAEAFF
cdr3_nt: TGTGCCAGCAGCTCAGGGCTTAGGGCTGAAGCTTTCTTT

v_call: TRBV2
clone_size: .
j_call: TRBJ1-2
d_call: .
cdr3_aa: CASSWGRGDGYTF
cdr3_nt: TGTGCCAGCAGCTGGGGCAGGGGCGATGGCTACACCTTC

v_call: TRBV6-1
clone_size: .
j_call: TRBJ2-7
d_call: TRBD2
cdr3_aa: CATESGLGSYEQYF
cdr3_nt: TGTGCCACCGAATCGGGACTAGGATCCTACGAGCAGTACTTC

v_call: TRBV2
clone_size: .
j_call: TRBJ1-1
d_call: .
cdr3_aa: CASKSQGFMNTEAFF
cdr3_nt: TGTGCCAGCAAGTCCCAGGGGTTTATGAACACTGAAGCTTTCTTT

v_call: TRBV4-1
clone_size: .
j_call: TRBJ2-7
d_call: .
cdr3_aa: CASSQDQGRRAAYEQYF
cdr3_nt: TGCGCCAGCAGCCAAGACCAGGGGAGACGAGCAGCCTACGAGCAGTACTTC

v_call: TRBV27
clone_size: .
j_call: TRBJ2-2
d_call: .
cdr3_aa: CASSLFPTGELFF
cdr3_nt: TGTGCCAGCAGTTTATTTCCGACCGGGGAGCTGTTTTTT

v_call: TRBV28
clone_size: few
j_call: TRBJ1-2
d_call: .
cdr3_aa: CASSFPSGGGYTF
cdr3_nt: TGTGCCAGCAGTTTCCCCTCGGGGGGCGGCTACACCTTC

v_call: TRBV25-1
clone_size: .
j_call: TRBJ1-6
d_call: TRBD1
cdr3_aa: CASKRGLDNSPLHF
cdr3_nt: TGTGCCAGCAAAAGGGGGCTAGACAATTCACCCCTCCACTTT

v_call: TRBV11-1
clone_size: .
j_call: TRBJ2-4
d_call: .
cdr3_aa: CASSLAISGNIQYF
cdr3_nt: TGTGCCAGCAGCTTAGCTATTAGTGGAAACATTCAGTACTTC

v_call: TRBV18
clone_size: .
j_call: TRBJ1-5
d_call: .
cdr3_aa: CASSSGTPKEWPQHF
cdr3_nt: TGTGCCAGCTCGTCGGGGACCCCTAAAGAGTGGCCCCAGCATTTT

v_call: TRBV6-6
clone_size: .
j_call: TRBJ1-1
d_call: TRBD1
cdr3_aa: CASGGQGAVNTEAFF
cdr3_nt: TGTGCCAGCGGCGGACAGGGGGCGGTGAACACTGAAGCTTTCTTT

v_call: TRBV19
clone_size: .
j_call: TRBJ2-5
d_call: TRBD2
cdr3_aa: CASSVAGGGSAQTQYF
cdr3_nt: TGTGCCAGTAGCGTTGCCGGCGGGGGGTCAGCACAGACCCAGTACTTC

v_call: TRBV11-3
clone_size: .
j_call: TRBJ2-2
d_call: TRBD1
cdr3_aa: CASSLFGGQGNTGELFF
cdr3_nt: TGTGCCAGCAGCCTCTTTGGGGGACAGGGGAACACCGGGGAGCTGTTTTTT

v_call: TRBV19
clone_size: .
j_call: TRBJ2-1
d_call: .
cdr3_aa: CASSIGGFGEQFF
cdr3_nt: TGTGCCAGTAGTATTGGAGGGTTCGGGGAGCAGTTCTTC

v_call: TRBV28
clone_size: .
j_call: TRBJ2-7
d_call: .
cdr3_aa: CASSSPGAPPYEQYF
cdr3_nt: TGTGCCAGCAGTTCGCCTGGGGCCCCCCCCTACGAGCAGTACTTC